The 22 T cell receptor beta chains reported below all come from one sample, sequenced in a study of T cells after posttransplantation cyclophosphamide. This table comes from immunoSEQ multiplex PCR, and its TCRdb copy is limited to in-frame clones, with some not included. The sample records around 47,000 clones, roughly 94% being singletons. The sample taken for sequencing was PBMCs. The receptors stem from a woman aged 25 to 39 in good health and a related stem cell transplant donor.

This clone was detected only once. The rearrangement uses TRBV7-2 and TRBJ1-2; D is perhaps TRBD1 (6 bases). Trimming shortened V by 6 bases and J by 2 bases, and 10 bases separated the two germline ends. This CDR3 comprises 13 residues. Germline loops: CDR1 SGHTA, CDR2 FQGNSA. CDR3 residues: CASRTGLNYGYTF. Written as DNA, the CDR3 is TGTGCCAGCAGGACAGGTTTAAACTATGGCTACACCTTC.

This clone was recorded once. The chain employs TRBV4-2 and TRBJ2-5; TRBD2 matches 11 bases. This CDR3 comprises 17 residues. V trimming: 0 bases; J trimming: 0 bases; junction bases outside the gene matches: 3. The germline gives CDR1 LGHNA, CDR2 YNFKEQ. The CDR3 here is CASSQDGTSGNQETQYF. DNA of the CDR3: TGTGCCAGCAGCCAAGATGGGACTAGCGGCAACCAAGAGACCCAGTACTTC.

V and J are TRBV5-4 and TRBJ1-2; 8 bases match TRBD1. The CDR3 is made up of 14 amino acids. In germline, CDR1 is SGHNT, CDR2 YYREEE (reference sequence). J was trimmed by 2 bases and V by 1 base; bases with no gene match: 1. CDR3 loop: CASSLQGANYGYTF. DNA of the CDR3: TGTGCCAGCAGCTTGCAGGGGGCGAACTATGGCTACACCTTC.

The CDR3 loop reads CASRYTGSEAFF. In DNA form, the CDR3 reads TGTGCCAGCAGATATACAGGGTCTGAAGCTTTCTTT. V and J are TRBV2 and TRBJ1-1; D perhaps matches TRBD1 (6 bases). Germline values: CDR1 SNHLY, CDR2 FYNNEI. V was pared by 6 bases and J by 6 bases, with 11 bases between. The CDR3 spans 12 residues.

This clone was picked up a small number of times. V gene TRBV2 combines with J gene TRBJ1-1, with a weak D call TRBD1 (6 bases). CDR1 is SNHLY, CDR2 FYNNEI, per germline. Between the trimmed V and J ends, which lost 6 bases and 4 bases, there was a span of 15 bases. There are 14 residues in the CDR3. The CDR3 coding sequence is TGTGCCAGCAGACCGACAGGTCAGAGCACTGAAGCTTTCTTT. Translation gives CASRPTGQSTEAFF. Looking up the rest from reference TRBV2 and TRBJ1-1 gives the full variable domain: EPEVTQTPSHQVTQMGQEVILRCVPISNHLYFYWYRQILGQKVEFLVSFYNNEISEKSEIFDDQFSVERPDGSNFTLKIRSTKLEDSAMYFCASRPTGQSTEAFFGQGTRLTVV.

J is TRBJ2-3 and V is TRBV5-4, with 11 bases lining up with TRBD2. The germline V gene has CDR1 SGHNT and CDR2 YYREEE (reference sequence). The length of the CDR3 is 16 residues. V was clipped by 1 base and J by 2 bases; unmatched bases: 3. CDR3 loop: CASSLLAGGLTDTQYF. The CDR3 DNA sequence: TGTGCCAGCAGCTTGCTAGCGGGGGGACTCACAGATACGCAGTATTTT.

In this sample, this clone turned up once. The gene calls are TRBV2 and TRBJ2-5; possibly TRBD1 for D (6 bases). There are 14 residues in the CDR3. With 6 bases removed from V and 5 bases from J, the gap between germline ends came to 16 bases. Germline V CDR1 and CDR2: SNHLY, FYNNEI. The CDR3 bases are TGTGCCAGCAGAAGACAGGTCGTCGGCGAGACCCAGTACTTC. It translates to CASRRQVVGETQYF.

The rearrangement joins TRBV28 to TRBJ1-5; possibly TRBD1 for D (5 bases). The V end was cut by 6 bases, the J end by 2 bases, with 8 bases between. CDR3 length equals 13 residues. Germline CDR1 MDHEN, CDR2 SYDVKM. CDR3 sequence: CASRVRGNQPQHF. The CDR3, as DNA: TGTGCCAGCAGAGTCAGGGGCAATCAGCCCCAGCATTTT.

This clone has just one count. The rearrangement links TRBV9 to TRBJ2-3; no reliable D call. The V end lost 3 bases, the J end lost 2 bases, and 10 bases lay between the germline ends. CDR1 SGDLS and CDR2 YYNGEE come from the germline V gene. This CDR3 has 14 residues. The DNA for the CDR3 is TGTGCCAGCAGCGCCACGGGTCTCACAGATACGCAGTATTTT. Translating it yields CASSATGLTDTQYF.

The V call is TRBV5-4, the J call TRBJ2-3, with a weak D call TRBD1 (6 bases). V dropped 4 bases and J dropped 5 bases, with 17 bases sitting between them. This CDR3 comprises 15 residues. Germline lookup yields CDR1 SGHNT and CDR2 YYREEE (reference sequence). CDR3: CASSATGSRGDTQYF. The CDR3 coding sequence is TGTGCCAGCAGCGCTACAGGGTCGCGAGGAGATACGCAGTATTTT.

J is TRBJ2-2 and V is TRBV6-6; 7 bases are a match to TRBD2. V gave up 7 bases and J gave up 4 bases; unmatched junction bases: 12. Germline V gene data show CDR1 as MNHNY and CDR2 as SVGAGI (reference sequence). The CDR3 is 16 amino acids. The CDR3, as DNA: TGTGCCAGCACCTATGATGGCGGGGGAGCCACCGGGGAGCTGTTTTTT. Translation gives CASTYDGGGATGELFF.

This clone was observed once. The chain combines TRBV4-2 with TRBJ2-3; 9 positions agree with TRBD2. V lost 4 bases, J lost 5 bases, and 10 bases stayed unmatched. There are 16 residues in the CDR3. Germline CDR1 LGHNA, CDR2 YNFKEQ. The CDR3 DNA reads TGTGCCAGCAGCCCGCGGGGGGGCCCACTGGGAGATACGCAGTATTTT. Amino acids: CASSPRGGPLGDTQYF.

In nucleotides, the CDR3 is TGTGCCAGTAGTATAGATTCAGGCGTCTATAATTCACCCCTCCACTTT. Amino acids: CASSIDSGVYNSPLHF. The chain links TRBV19 to TRBJ1-6; D is uncertain. The CDR3 runs to 16 residues. V was cut by 0 bases and J by 3 bases, with 9 bases left in between. The germline V gene encodes CDR1 LNHDA and CDR2 SQIVND (reference sequence).

The V call is TRBV29-1, the J call TRBJ1-1, with TRBD1 identical over 7 bases. CDR1 is SQVTM and CDR2 is ANQGSEA in the germline V gene. After removal of 7 bases from V and 5 bases from J, the junction contained 7 bases not matched to a gene. The CDR3 is 12 residues long. This CDR3 reads CSGSDRRTEAFF. The CDR3 DNA reads as TGCAGCGGTTCGGACAGGAGGACTGAAGCTTTCTTT.

The V and J genes are TRBV7-2 and TRBJ2-3; 7 nucleotides match TRBD2. The CDR3 totals 15 residues. Germline values: CDR1 SGHTA, CDR2 FQGNSA. J was trimmed by 2 bases and V by 5 bases; bases with no gene match: 7. CDR3 in DNA: TGTGCCAGCAGCCTGGCTAGCGGACCCACAGATACGCAGTATTTT. Translation: CASSLASGPTDTQYF. The full variable domain, completed using reference TRBV7-2 and TRBJ2-3, is GAGVSQSPSNKVTEKGKDVELRCDPISGHTALYWYRQSLGQGLEFLIYFQGNSAPDKSGLPSDRFSAERTGGSVSTLTIQRTQQEDSAVYLCASSLASGPTDTQYFGPGTRLTVL.

The genes are TRBV28 and TRBJ1-6, with 7 bases matching TRBD1. Germline V gives CDR1 MDHEN, CDR2 SYDVKM. The CDR3 is made up of 15 amino acids. V shed 8 bases and J 3 bases; nucleotides not matched to a gene: 7. The CDR3 sequence is CASATGAGYNSPLHF. In nucleotides, the CDR3 is TGTGCCAGCGCTACAGGGGCCGGCTATAATTCACCCCTCCACTTT.

This clone was picked up one time. The gene calls are TRBV6-1 and TRBJ1-2, with a possible D match to TRBD1 (5 bases). Per the germline V gene, CDR1 is MNHNS and CDR2 is SASEGT. CDR3 size: 15 residues. V shed 0 bases and J shed 3 bases, with 11 bases lying between them. Here the CDR3 reads CASSEALRVYYGYTF. CDR3 nucleotide sequence: TGTGCCAGCAGTGAAGCTCTCAGGGTTTACTATGGCTACACCTTC.

The chain uses TRBV5-4 and TRBJ2-3; TRBD1 matches 7 bases. The CDR3 sequence is 14 residues long. J was trimmed by 4 bases and V by 0 bases; bases with no gene match: 2. CDR1 is SGHNT and CDR2 is YYREEE in the germline V gene (reference sequence). DNA for the CDR3: TGTGCCAGCAGCTTGGAGGACAGGTCAGATACGCAGTATTTT. This encodes CASSLEDRSDTQYF.

The gene calls are TRBV7-3 and TRBJ2-5, with 8 bases aligning to TRBD1. Germline CDR1 and CDR2: SGHTA and FQGTGA. Germline trimming cut 5 bases from V and 5 bases from J; bases unmatched to any gene: 10. This CDR3 contains 15 residues. CDR3 bases: TGTGCCAGCAGCCCAGGACAGGGATTGGGGGAGACCCAGTACTTC. Its translation: CASSPGQGLGETQYF.

This chain links TRBV5-6 with TRBJ1-2, with D unresolved. Germline V gene data show CDR1 as SGHDT and CDR2 as YYEEEE. The CDR3 sequence is 14 residues long. Trimming cost V 0 bases and J 4 bases, with 10 bases left between them. CDR3 sequence (DNA): TGTGCCAGCAGCTTGGCGCGTAGCCTCTATGGCTACACCTTC. This codes for CASSLARSLYGYTF. Filled out from reference TRBV5-6 and TRBJ1-2, the complete variable domain reads DAGVTQSPTHLIKTRGQQVTLRCSPKSGHDTVSWYQQALGQGPQFIFQYYEEEERQRGNFPDRFSGHQFPNYSSELNVNALLLGDSALYLCASSLARSLYGYTFGSGTRLTVV.

The chain employs TRBV7-2 and TRBJ2-3; TRBD2 matches at 9 bases. Trimming took 2 bases from V and 2 from J; bases not matched to a gene: 5. The CDR3 has 16 amino acids. Germline lookup yields CDR1 SGHTA and CDR2 FQGNSA. This CDR3 is CASSLRLAGSTDTQYF. The CDR3 nucleotides are TGTGCCAGCAGCTTAAGGCTAGCGGGGTCCACAGATACGCAGTATTTT.

This chain joins TRBV4-3 and TRBJ2-1; 14 nucleotides line up with TRBD2. Germline CDR1 LGHNA, CDR2 YSLEER. The junction had 2 bases not matched to a gene; V was cut back by 0 bases and J by 4 bases. The CDR3 is 17 amino acids. The CDR3 DNA sequence: TGCGCCAGCAGCCAAGATAGACTAGCGGGGGGGTACAATGAGCAGTTCTTC. The encoded protein is CASSQDRLAGGYNEQFF.